This TCR beta chain was sequenced in a study of blood T cell dynamics during melanoma immunotherapy. Looked up from germline, CDR1 is LGHNA and CDR2 is YSLEER. This CDR3 is built from 16 residues. J gave up 7 bases and V 1 base, and 8 bases lay outside the gene matches. Some clones are missing from TCRdb's copy, which holds only in-frame ones; the method was immunoSEQ multiplex PCR. The sample includes about 13,000 clones, 89% of them seen just once. Time point in this sample: pre-treatment baseline. The TCR comes from a human donor with melanoma. The chain recombines TRBV4-3 with TRBJ2-7; 12 bases align to TRBD2. The sequencing used blood, collected from a patient treated with checkpoint blockade. CDR3 region: CASSQGLAGGPGEQYF. The CDR3 DNA is TGCGCCAGCAGCCAAGGGCTAGCGGGAGGGCCGGGGGAGCAGTACTTC.